This entry lists 14 T cell receptor beta chains sequenced from one sample in a study of blood T cells in healthy people across ages. Then a second PCR, running roughly 6 to 12 cycles, was carried out with a sample-barcoded 5' primer and a J-beta primer mix. TCRdb processed the 5' RACE reads anew with MiXCR; each CDR3 protein has one entry. The sample includes hundreds of thousands of distinct CDR3 sequences, around 38% seen only once; the top ten take 30%. Sequencing was done on a sample of blood. All receptors derive from an older man in good health.

The chain uses TRBV2 and TRBJ1-1, with D possibly TRBD1 on 5 matching bases. The CDR3 spans 15 residues. Germline CDR1 is SNHLY and CDR2 is FYNNEI. Trimming removed 9 bases at V and 1 base at J, with 18 bases between. CDR3 coding DNA: TGTGCCAGGGGCTCAGGGATAGGGAGGAACACTGAAGCTTTCTTT. This sequence encodes CARGSGIGRNTEAFF.

This clonotype has only a few counts. The junction departs from the called germline gene at one end, perhaps through a read error. The rearrangement links TRBV7-2 to TRBJ2-1, with 13 positions matching TRBD2. Germline assignment: CDR1 SGHTA and CDR2 FQGNSA. The CDR3 covers 18 residues. Here the CDR3 DNA reads TGTGCCAGCAGCTCCGGCCGACTAGCGGGGGGTCGCTACAATGAGCAGTTCTTT. It encodes CASSSGRLAGGRYNEQFF.

The chain has TRBV9 and TRBJ2-1; perhaps D is TRBD1 or TRBD2 (5 bases each). Trimming shortened V by 2 bases and J by 5 bases, and 14 bases separated the two germline ends. CDR3 length equals 15 residues. Germline values: CDR1 SGDLS, CDR2 YYNGEE. The CDR3 here is CASSVGAGQNNEQFF. The CDR3 DNA reads as TGTGCCAGCAGCGTCGGGGCAGGGCAAAACAATGAGCAGTTCTTC.

This clonotype appeared a few times. The rearrangement joins TRBV6-1 to TRBJ2-7; maybe TRBD1 (6 bases). V lost 4 bases and J lost 3, with 16 bases in between. The CDR3 consists of 15 residues. The germline CDR1 and CDR2 sequences are MNHNS and SASEGT. The CDR3: CASSARDNSGYEQYF. Written as DNA, the CDR3 is TGTGCCAGCAGTGCTAGGGACAATTCCGGCTACGAGCAGTACTTC.

The rearrangement uses TRBV28 and TRBJ2-1, with D possibly matching TRBD1 (6 bases). V was trimmed by 7 bases and J by 2 bases, leaving 15 bases between them. CDR1 and CDR2 from the germline V gene are MDHEN and SYDVKM. The CDR3 extends over 15 amino acids. DNA of the CDR3: TGTGCCAGCAACCTAATTACAGGGACCTACAATGAGCAGTTCTTC. The encoded protein is CASNLITGTYNEQFF.

This clonotype showed up just a few times. V is TRBV6-2 or TRBV6-3 and J is TRBJ2-2; D unclear. The CDR3 has 14 residues. Germline-derived CDR1 and CDR2 are MNHEY and SVGEGT. With 1 base removed from V and 9 bases from J, the gap between germline ends came to 12 bases. The CDR3 DNA is TGTGCCAGCAGTTACTTGGCTAGAGTAAGGGAGCTGTTTTTT. Its translation: CASSYLARVRELFF.

The chain couples TRBV12-5 to TRBJ2-3; D is ambiguous. Germline-derived CDR1 and CDR2 are LGHNT and FRNRAP. Trimming shortened V by 4 bases and J by 0 bases, and 5 bases separated the two germline ends. This CDR3 has 13 amino acids. The DNA of the CDR3 is TGTGCTAGTGGTTCGGACAGCACAGATACGCAGTATTTT. Its protein is CASGSDSTDTQYF.

V usage is TRBV28 and J usage is TRBJ2-3, with D perhaps TRBD1 (6 bases). V dropped 4 bases and J dropped 0 bases, with 11 bases sitting between them. The CDR3 has 15 residues. Germline assignment: CDR1 MDHEN and CDR2 SYDVKM. CDR3 nucleotide sequence: TGTGCCAGCAGTTCCGGGGACATTAGCACAGATACGCAGTATTTT. This codes for CASSSGDISTDTQYF.

The genes are TRBV27 and TRBJ2-3; D uncertain. This CDR3 has 15 amino acids. V lost 4 bases and J 3 bases, leaving 14 bases between the germline ends. The germline gives CDR1 MNHEY, CDR2 SMNVEV (reference sequence). CDR3 sequence (DNA): TGTGCCAGCAGTTCCCAACCTTCCAGTACAGATACGCAGTATTTT. Its translation is CASSSQPSSTDTQYF.

This clonotype was observed at least ten times. This CDR3 is CASSRGQGSSYEQYF. CDR3 bases: TGCGCCAGCAGCCGAGGACAGGGTTCATCCTACGAGCAGTACTTC. This chain links TRBV4-3 with TRBJ2-7; TRBD1 matches 8 bases. There are 15 residues in the CDR3. The V gene end was trimmed by 4 bases and the J gene end by 1 base; junction bases not matched to a gene: 6. CDR1 is LGHNA, CDR2 YSLEER, per germline.

For this clonotype: A read error may be the cause here, since a much bigger clone is one base away. As DNA, the CDR3 is TGCAGCGTACTAGGACGGGGCGCAAGTCGGTTCTTC. It translates to CSVLGRGASRFF. The chain recombines TRBV29-1 with TRBJ2-1; D possibly uses TRBD1 or TRBD2 (5 bases each). Germline V gene lookup returns CDR1 SQVTM and CDR2 ANQGSEA. CDR3 size: 12 residues. V dropped 6 bases and J dropped 15 bases, with 21 bases sitting between them.

This clonotype showed up many times. V gene TRBV20-1 combines with J gene TRBJ2-4; D is unclear. V dropped 0 bases and J dropped 6 bases, with 9 bases sitting between them. This CDR3 is 13 amino acids long. The germline V gene encodes CDR1 DFQATT and CDR2 SNEGSKA (reference sequence). The CDR3 loop is CSARDTLGNIQYF. CDR3 sequence (DNA): TGCAGTGCTAGAGACACCTTAGGAAACATTCAGTACTTC.

This chain links TRBV19 with TRBJ2-1, with 10 positions matching TRBD2. Germline CDR1 and CDR2: LNHDA and SQIVND (reference sequence). V lost 3 bases and J lost 7; bases outside the gene matches: 6. CDR3 length: 15 amino acids. The CDR3 loop reads CASSISGRAENEQFF. The CDR3 nucleotides are TGTGCCAGTAGTATCAGCGGGAGGGCCGAGAATGAGCAGTTCTTC.

In this sample, this clonotype turned up a few times. This sequence joins TRBV6-5 and TRBJ2-1; D may match TRBD1 or TRBD2 (6 bases each). The CDR3 is 15 amino acids. Germline V gene sequence: CDR1 MNHEY, CDR2 SVGAGI. The V and J ends lost 6 bases and 8 bases respectively, with 20 bases between them. Here the CDR3 reads CASREGGGQYDEQFF. DNA for the CDR3: TGTGCCAGCAGAGAAGGAGGGGGTCAGTACGATGAGCAGTTCTTC.